These 15 T cell receptor beta chains came from one sample sequenced in a study of shared clonotypes between healthy human individuals. Clones were read by immunoSEQ multiplex PCR, and TCRdb kept only the in-frame ones, dropping some. The table includes 600,000 to 750,000 clones, 72% detected once. The source material was memory CD4+ T cells sorted from blood. Indicated subset: CD45RA-negative fraction. Receptors originate from a woman aged 25 to 39 in good health.

The chain couples TRBV2 to TRBJ2-7; 11 bases map to TRBD1. The CDR3 sequence is 15 residues long. The V gene's germline CDR1 is SNHLY and CDR2 FYNNEI. J was trimmed by 0 bases and V by 6 bases; bases with no gene match: 4. CDR3 residues: CASSLGQGASYEQYF. In DNA, the CDR3 is TGTGCCAGCAGCCTAGGACAGGGGGCCTCCTACGAGCAGTACTTC.

There are many counts of this clone. The rearrangement joins TRBV14 to TRBJ2-3; D remains ambiguous. The V end was cut by 1 base, the J end by 5 bases, with 7 bases between. The CDR3 loop spans 13 amino acids. Germline CDR1 is SGHDN and CDR2 is FVKESK. The CDR3 protein is CASSQAGQDTQYF. The CDR3 DNA reads as TGTGCCAGCAGCCAAGCTGGGCAAGATACGCAGTATTTT.

This rearrangement joins TRBV5-1 to TRBJ2-7, with 9 bases identical to TRBD2. Germline CDR1 reads SGHRS; CDR2 reads YFSETQ. This CDR3 contains 15 residues. J lost 1 base, V lost 5 bases, and 7 bases had no gene match. The CDR3 loop reads CASREITSGSYEQYF. The CDR3 DNA reads TGCGCCAGCAGGGAGATAACTAGCGGGTCCTACGAGCAGTACTTC.

The chain carries TRBV7-9 and TRBJ2-3; D possibly corresponds to TRBD1 (5 bases). The germline V gene has CDR1 SEHNR and CDR2 FQNEAQ (reference sequence). This CDR3 region has 15 residues. The V gene lost 4 bases and the J gene lost 4 bases, with 15 bases spanning the gap. This chain's CDR3 is CASSSTRQGADTQYF. The CDR3 DNA follows: TGTGCCAGCAGCTCAACACGGCAGGGTGCAGATACGCAGTATTTT.

The chain combines TRBV9 with TRBJ2-5; D uncertain. CDR1 is SGDLS, CDR2 YYNGEE, per germline. Trimming removed 0 bases at V and 0 bases at J, with 9 bases between. This CDR3 is 15 amino acids long. The chain's CDR3 is CASSVGGTNQETQYF. The DNA of the CDR3 is TGTGCCAGCAGCGTAGGGGGAACCAACCAAGAGACCCAGTACTTC.

This sequence joins TRBV29-1 and TRBJ2-6; D gene uncertain. Trimming pared 7 bases from V and 3 bases from J, leaving 10 bases between. CDR3 length equals 13 residues. In germline, CDR1 is SQVTM, CDR2 ANQGSEA. CDR3 region: CSAPESGANVLTF. In DNA form, the CDR3 reads TGCAGCGCCCCCGAGAGTGGGGCCAACGTCCTGACTTTC.

As regards this clone: Other DNA sequences in this sample translate to the same CDR3. This chain connects TRBV30 to TRBJ2-1; D is undetermined. The germline V gene has CDR1 GTSNPN and CDR2 SVGIG (reference sequence). The length of the CDR3 is 13 residues. Trimming took off 0 bases at V and 5 bases at J, with 8 bases between the two ends. CDR3 bases: TGTGCCTGGAGTGTAGACGGAAACAATGAGCAGTTCTTC. It encodes CAWSVDGNNEQFF.

Of note for this clone: The junction shows a germline mismatch at one end, possibly a read error. The rearrangement uses TRBV28 and TRBJ2-7; 9 positions match TRBD2. Germline V gene sequence: CDR1 MDHEN, CDR2 SYDVKM. The CDR3 is 12 residues long. The CDR3 protein is CASTHPGTSQEF. The CDR3 DNA is TGTGCCAGCACTCACCCGGGGACTAGCCAAGAATTC.

This clone was recorded many times. This sequence joins TRBV7-3 and TRBJ1-1; TRBD1 aligns across 8 bases. Germline V lookup: CDR1 SGHTA, CDR2 FQGTGA. V lost 6 bases to trimming and J lost 6 bases; unmatched junction nucleotides: 6. The CDR3 has 13 amino acids. Here the CDR3 reads CASSDDRGPEAFF. The CDR3 nucleotides read TGTGCCAGCAGTGACGACAGGGGACCTGAAGCTTTCTTT.

V usage is TRBV5-1 and J usage is TRBJ2-7, with 11 bases fitting TRBD2. With V trimmed by 5 bases and J by 6 bases, 10 bases remained unmatched. Germline loops: CDR1 SGHRS, CDR2 YFSETQ. CDR3 length equals 15 residues. The CDR3 DNA follows: TGCGCCAGCAGAGGTACTAGCGGGAGAGCAGGCGAGCAGTACTTC. Amino acids: CASRGTSGRAGEQYF.

The V gene is TRBV11-1, the J gene TRBJ2-7; TRBD1 matches at 9 bases. The length of the CDR3 is 18 residues. With 1 base clipped from V and 3 bases from J, the junction kept 13 bases outside the gene matches. Germline values: CDR1 SGHAT, CDR2 FQDESV (reference sequence). CDR3 amino acids: CASSLGREWDRVSYEQYF. The CDR3 coding sequence is TGTGCCAGCAGCTTAGGTCGAGAGTGGGACAGGGTAAGCTACGAGCAGTACTTC.

The chain has TRBV6-5 and TRBJ1-4; D is perhaps TRBD1 (6 bases). Trimming shortened V by 4 bases and J by 8 bases, and 20 bases separated the two germline ends. The germline V gene encodes CDR1 MNHEY and CDR2 SVGAGI. This CDR3 has 16 residues. In nucleotides, the CDR3 is TGTGCCAGCAGTTCCTACGGGACACACCGGGGCGAAAAACTGTTTTTT. This codes for CASSSYGTHRGEKLFF.

In this sample, this clone turned up a few times. The V call is TRBV4-2, the J call TRBJ2-3, with 9 bases fitting TRBD2. The CDR3 contains 17 residues. CDR1 is LGHNA, CDR2 YNFKEQ, per germline. The V and J ends lost 0 bases and 4 bases, in that order; junction bases with no gene match: 8. CDR3 sequence: CASSQDRAGGQSDTQYF. DNA for the CDR3: TGTGCCAGCAGCCAAGATAGGGCGGGAGGGCAATCAGATACGCAGTATTTT.

The sample holds one count of this clone. The chain combines TRBV5-4 with TRBJ2-1, with D perhaps TRBD2 (5 bases). The CDR3 spans 15 residues. CDR1 is SGHNT and CDR2 is YYREEE in the germline V gene (reference sequence). The V end was cut by 4 bases, the J end by 4 bases, with 15 bases between. For the CDR3, the DNA is TGTGCCAGCAGCCGAGAGGGCGGAGCATACAATGAGCAGTTCTTC. The encoded protein is CASSREGGAYNEQFF. Together with reference TRBV5-4 and TRBJ2-1, the CDR3 gives the full variable domain: ETGVTQSPTHLIKTRGQQVTLRCSSQSGHNTVSWYQQALGQGPQFIFQYYREEENGRGNFPPRFSGLQFPNYSSELNVNALELDDSALYLCASSREGGAYNEQFFGPGTRLTVL.

This clone was observed once. The V gene is TRBV6-5, the J gene TRBJ2-7; D perhaps matches TRBD2 (5 bases). CDR1 is MNHEY, CDR2 SVGAGI, per germline. CDR3 length equals 14 residues. Trimming shortened V by 6 bases and J by 0 bases, and 12 bases separated the two germline ends. The CDR3 loop reads CASRTSGFSYEQYF. The CDR3 DNA sequence: TGTGCCAGCAGGACGAGCGGCTTCTCCTACGAGCAGTACTTC.